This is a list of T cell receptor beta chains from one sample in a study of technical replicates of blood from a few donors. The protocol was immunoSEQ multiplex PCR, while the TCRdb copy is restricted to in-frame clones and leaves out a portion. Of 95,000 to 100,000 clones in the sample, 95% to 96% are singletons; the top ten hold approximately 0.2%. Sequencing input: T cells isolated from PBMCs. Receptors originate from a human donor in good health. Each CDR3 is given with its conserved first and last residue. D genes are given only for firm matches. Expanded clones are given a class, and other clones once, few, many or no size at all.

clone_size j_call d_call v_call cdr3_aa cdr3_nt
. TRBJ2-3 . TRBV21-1 CASSKEVTVCTDTQYF TGTGCCAGCAGCAAAGAAGTAACAGTCTGCACAGATACGCAGTATTTT
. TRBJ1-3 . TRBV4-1 CASSLPRDWRGNTIYF TGCGCCAGCAGCCTTCCCAGGGATTGGCGTGGAAACACCATATATTTT
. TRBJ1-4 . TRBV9 CASSVGTGGGTNEKLFF TGTGCCAGCAGCGTAGGAACCGGGGGGGGAACTAATGAAAAACTGTTTTTT
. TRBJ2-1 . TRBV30 CACDCPNEQFF TGTGCCTGTGACTGCCCCAATGAGCAGTTCTTC
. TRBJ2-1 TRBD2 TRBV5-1 CASSEAGGRIDNEQFF TGCGCCAGCAGTGAAGCGGGGGGCCGCATAGACAATGAGCAGTTCTTC
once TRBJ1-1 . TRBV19 CASSIWRQNTEAFF TGTGCCAGTAGTATTTGGCGGCAGAACACTGAAGCTTTCTTT
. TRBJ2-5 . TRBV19 CASSRYQETQYF TGTGCCAGTAGCCGTTACCAAGAGACCCAGTACTTC
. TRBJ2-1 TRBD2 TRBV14 CASSQVAGGPHNEQFF TGTGCCAGCAGCCAAGTAGCGGGAGGGCCCCACAATGAGCAGTTCTTC
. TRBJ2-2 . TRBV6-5 CASSQGVSGELFF TGTGCCAGCAGTCAGGGTGTTTCCGGGGAGCTGTTTTTT
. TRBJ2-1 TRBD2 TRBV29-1 CSIGLAGDNEQFF TGCAGCATCGGACTAGCGGGAGACAATGAGCAGTTCTTC